This TCR beta chain was sequenced during a study of glioma-infiltrating T cells after dendritic cell vaccination. Of note for this clone: Its specificity is unknown.

Broader study findings: Few patients contributed both blood and tumor specimens.

Using immunoSEQ multiplex PCR, the repertoire was profiled, and TCRdb retains in-frame clones only, with some absent. The profile shows 90,000 to 140,000 clones, around 89% of them singletons. Time point: after dendritic cell vaccination, including at tumor progression/relapse. The material sequenced was blood, taken after dendritic cell vaccination. The sequence came from a human donor with glioblastoma.

In DNA form, the CDR3 reads TGTGCCAGCTCACCACCTCAGGGTGACTTTACTGAAGCTTTCTTT. Translated, it gives CASSPPQGDFTEAFF. The chain is built from TRBV18 and TRBJ1-1, with D tentatively TRBD1 (5 bases). Germline CDR1 KGHSH, CDR2 LQKENI. V was shortened by 0 bases and J by 5 bases, with 13 bases between the two germline ends. The CDR3 consists of 15 residues.